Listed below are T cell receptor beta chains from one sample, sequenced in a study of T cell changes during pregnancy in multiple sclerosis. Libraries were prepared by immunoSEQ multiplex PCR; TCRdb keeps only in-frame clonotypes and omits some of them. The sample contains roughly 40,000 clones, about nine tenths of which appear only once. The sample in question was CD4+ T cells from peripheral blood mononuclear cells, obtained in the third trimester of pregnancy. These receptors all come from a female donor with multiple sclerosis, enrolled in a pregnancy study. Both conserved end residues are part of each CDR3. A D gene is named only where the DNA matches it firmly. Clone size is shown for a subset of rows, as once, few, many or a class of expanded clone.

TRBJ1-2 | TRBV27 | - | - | CASRDSPPNYGYTF | TGTGCCAGCAGGGACAGCCCTCCAAACTATGGCTACACCTTC
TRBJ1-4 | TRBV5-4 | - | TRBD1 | CASSPEQGVGEKLFF | TGTGCCAGCAGCCCAGAACAGGGGGTGGGTGAAAAACTGTTTTTT
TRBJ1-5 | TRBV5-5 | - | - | CASSRVQGQEPQHF | TGTGCCAGCAGCCGGGTACAGGGCCAGGAGCCCCAGCATTTT
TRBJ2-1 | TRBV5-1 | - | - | CASSPEGGGGEQFF | TGCGCCAGCAGCCCCGAAGGAGGGGGCGGTGAGCAGTTCTTC
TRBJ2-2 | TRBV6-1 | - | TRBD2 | CASSETWTGLADYTGELFF | TGTGCCAGCAGTGAAACCTGGACGGGACTAGCGGACTACACCGGGGAGCTGTTTTTT
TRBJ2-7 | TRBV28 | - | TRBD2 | CASSPSGIIYEQYF | TGTGCCAGCAGTCCGAGCGGGATAATCTACGAGCAGTACTTC
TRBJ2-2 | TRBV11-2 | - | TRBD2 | CASSFFSGANTGELFF | TGTGCCAGCAGCTTTTTTAGCGGGGCGAACACCGGGGAGCTGTTTTTT
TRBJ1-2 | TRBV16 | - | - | CASSQSTGRNYGYTF | TGTGCCAGCAGCCAATCGACAGGTCGGAACTATGGCTACACCTTC
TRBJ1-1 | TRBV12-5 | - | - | CASGSWGQGLEAFF | TGTGCTAGTGGTTCCTGGGGCCAAGGCTTAGAAGCTTTCTTT
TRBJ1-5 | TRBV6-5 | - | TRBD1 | CASSPQGFGNQPQHF | TGTGCCAGCAGTCCACAGGGGTTTGGCAATCAGCCCCAGCATTTT
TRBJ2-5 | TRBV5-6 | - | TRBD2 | CASSLGGGEETQYF | TGTGCCAGCAGCTTGGGCGGGGGGGAAGAGACCCAGTACTTC
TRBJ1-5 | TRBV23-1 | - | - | CASDRSTQGRNQPQHF | TGCGCCAGCGACCGTTCAACACAGGGTAGGAATCAGCCCCAGCATTTT
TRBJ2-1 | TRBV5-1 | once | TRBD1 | CASRRTGTGYNEQFF | TGCGCCAGCAGGAGAACCGGGACAGGATACAATGAGCAGTTCTTC
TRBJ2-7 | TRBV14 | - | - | CASSQFPAGRISYEQYF | TGTGCCAGCAGCCAGTTCCCCGCGGGGCGAATCTCCTACGAGCAGTACTTC
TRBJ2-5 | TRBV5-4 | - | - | CASSGGNREETQYF | TGTGCCAGCAGCGGGGGCAACAGGGAAGAGACCCAGTACTTC
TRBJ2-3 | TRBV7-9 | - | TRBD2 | CASSKPGGRAVNTQYF | TGTGCCAGCAGCAAACCCGGCGGGAGGGCCGTGAATACGCAGTATTTT
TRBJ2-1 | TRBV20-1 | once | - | CSASQGNEQFF | TGCAGTGCTAGTCAGGGCAATGAGCAGTTCTTC
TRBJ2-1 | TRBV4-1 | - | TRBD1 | CASSLPGQSSYNEQFF | TGCGCCAGCAGCCTTCCGGGACAGAGCTCCTACAATGAGCAGTTCTTC
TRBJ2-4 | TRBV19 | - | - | CASSPGGPIQYF | TGTGCCAGTAGTCCCGGGGGACCCATTCAGTACTTC
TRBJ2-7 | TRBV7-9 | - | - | CASSSYYEQYF | TGTGCCAGCAGCTCTTACTACGAGCAGTACTTC
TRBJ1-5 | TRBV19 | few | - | CASTNPGGVGNQPQHF | TGTGCCAGTACCAATCCGGGTGGAGTAGGCAATCAGCCCCAGCATTTT
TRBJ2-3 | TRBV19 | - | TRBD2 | CASSLRGSHHTQYF | TGTGCCAGTAGTCTTCGCGGGAGTCACCATACGCAGTATTTT
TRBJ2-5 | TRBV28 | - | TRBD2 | CASRTRIETQYF | TGTGCCAGCCGGACTAGAATAGAGACCCAGTACTTC
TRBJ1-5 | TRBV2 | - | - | CASRMGTNNNQPQHF | TGTGCCAGCAGGATGGGGACAAACAACAATCAGCCCCAGCATTTT
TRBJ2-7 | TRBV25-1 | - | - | CASKGETYEQYF | TGTGCCAGCAAGGGGGAAACCTACGAGCAGTACTTC
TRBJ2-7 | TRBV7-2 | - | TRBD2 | CASRPSGRRYEQYF | TGTGCCAGCAGACCTAGCGGGAGACGCTACGAGCAGTACTTC
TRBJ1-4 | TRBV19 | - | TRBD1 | CASSMGQGGVRTEKLFF | TGTGCCAGTAGTATGGGACAGGGGGGGGTCAGGACGGAAAAACTGTTTTTT
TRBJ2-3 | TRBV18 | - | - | CASSGRNTDTQYF | TGTGCCAGCTCAGGCAGAAACACAGATACGCAGTATTTT
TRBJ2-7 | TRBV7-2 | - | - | CASSRQVVNYEQYF | TGTGCCAGCAGCCGACAAGTGGTTAACTACGAGCAGTACTTC
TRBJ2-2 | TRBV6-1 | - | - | CASSEAAWNTGELFF | TGTGCCAGCAGTGAGGCTGCCTGGAACACCGGGGAGCTGTTTTTT
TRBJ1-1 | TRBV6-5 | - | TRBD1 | CASRGQGTHTEAFF | TGTGCCAGCAGGGGACAGGGAACGCACACTGAAGCTTTCTTT
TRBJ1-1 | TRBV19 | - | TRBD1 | CASSALRGQGSTEAFF | TGTGCCAGTAGTGCTCTACGGGGACAGGGGAGCACTGAAGCTTTCTTT
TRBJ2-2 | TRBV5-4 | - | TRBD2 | CASSPIAGEGGELFF | TGTGCCAGCAGCCCCATAGCGGGAGAGGGCGGGGAGCTGTTTTTT
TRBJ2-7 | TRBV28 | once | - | CASSPGPWQQYF | TGTGCCAGCAGTCCTGGGCCCTGGCAGCAGTACTTC
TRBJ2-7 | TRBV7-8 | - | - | CASSLEGLTTYEQYF | TGTGCCAGCAGCTTAGAAGGACTCACTACCTACGAGCAGTACTTC
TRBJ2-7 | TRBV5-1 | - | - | CASSLDAATVEQYF | TGCGCCAGCAGCTTGGATGCGGCTACCGTCGAGCAGTACTTC
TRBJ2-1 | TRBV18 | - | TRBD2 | CASSPGLGNEQFF | TGTGCCAGCTCACCGGGACTAGGAAATGAGCAGTTCTTC
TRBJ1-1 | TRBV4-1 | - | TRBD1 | CASSPGGTGHTEAFF | TGCGCCAGCAGCCCCGGTGGGACAGGACACACTGAAGCTTTCTTT